The 16 T cell receptor beta chains given below trace back to one sample, sequenced in a study of beta chain features in type 1 diabetes. The whole isolated RNA underwent reverse transcription, so sequencing captured expressed TCRB transcripts. Method: immunoSEQ multiplex PCR; TCRdb's copy keeps in-frame clones and lacks some. Altogether hundreds of thousands of clones are present, about 10% being singletons, with the ten largest covering 0.04% to 0.05%. Sequencing was performed on naive CD4+ T cells from blood. All receptors come from a woman aged 18-35 years in good health.

The chain's CDR3 is CASAHNQETQYF. The CDR3 nucleotides read TGTGCCAGCGCGCACAACCAAGAGACCCAGTACTTC. The chain combines TRBV7-7 with TRBJ2-5; the D is unclear. Trimming removed 8 bases at V and 0 bases at J, with 7 bases between. The CDR3 runs 12 residues. Germline CDR1 is SSHAT and CDR2 is FNYEAQ (reference sequence).

V gene TRBV9 combines with J gene TRBJ2-3; D unresolved. Trimming took 4 bases from V and 5 from J, leaving 17 bases between them. CDR1 is SGDLS, CDR2 YYNGEE, per germline. The CDR3 totals 15 residues. CDR3 sequence (DNA): TGTGCCAGCAGCACTCTATCACATGTGGGAGATACGCAGTATTTT. It encodes CASSTLSHVGDTQYF.

The chain links TRBV7-2 to TRBJ2-1, with 12 bases lining up with TRBD2. The CDR3 covers 15 residues. The V gene end was trimmed by 4 bases and the J gene end by 9 bases; junction bases not matched to a gene: 7. CDR1 and CDR2 (germline): SGHTA, FQGNSA. Here the CDR3 DNA reads TGTGCCAGCAGCTCGCTAGCGGGAGGGTATCGTGAGCAGTTCTTC. Translation: CASSSLAGGYREQFF. The full variable domain, rest sourced from reference TRBV7-2 and TRBJ2-1, is GAGVSQSPSNKVTEKGKDVELRCDPISGHTALYWYRQSLGQGLEFLIYFQGNSAPDKSGLPSDRFSAERTGGSVSTLTIQRTQQEDSAVYLCASSSLAGGYREQFFGPGTRLTVL.

The sample holds many counts of this clone. The chain recombines TRBV23-1 with TRBJ2-1; 8 nucleotides align to TRBD1. TRBV23-1 is an ORF; its function is uncertain. The CDR3 spans 16 residues. V lost 2 bases, J lost 4 bases, and 7 bases stayed unmatched. For the CDR3, the DNA is TGCGCCAGCAGTCAAAACGGACAGGGCACATACAATGAGCAGTTCTTC. As protein: CASSQNGQGTYNEQFF.

Comments on this clone: Other nucleotide sequences from this sample produce the same CDR3. The chain couples TRBV18 to TRBJ2-3, with D perhaps matching TRBD2 (6 bases). The CDR3 length is 13 residues. Germline loops: CDR1 KGHSH, CDR2 LQKENI. Trimming pared 3 bases from V and 4 bases from J, leaving 8 bases between. DNA for the CDR3: TGTGCCAGCTCACCCGGGGAGGCAGATACGCAGTATTTT. Its translation is CASSPGEADTQYF.

Only a few counts were recorded for this clone. The V gene is TRBV15, the J gene TRBJ2-3; no clear D gene. The germline CDR1 and CDR2 sequences are LNHNV and YYDKDF (reference sequence). This CDR3 has 13 amino acids. V was pared by 4 bases and J by 0 bases, with 5 bases between. The CDR3 coding sequence is TGTGCCACCAGCAAGGTTAGCACAGATACGCAGTATTTT. This sequence encodes CATSKVSTDTQYF. The variable domain in full, with the rest retrieved from reference TRBV15 and TRBJ2-3, is DAMVIQNPRYQVTQFGKPVTLSCSQTLNHNVMYWYQQKSSQAPKLLFHYYDKDFNNEADTPDNFQSRRPNTSFCFLDIRSPGLGDTAMYLCATSKVSTDTQYFGPGTRLTVL.

This clone was seen a few times. The chain uses TRBV29-1 and TRBJ2-1; D is unclear. The CDR3 extends over 16 amino acids. Germline-derived CDR1 and CDR2 are SQVTM and ANQGSEA. The V end lost 6 bases, the J end lost 5 bases, and 23 bases lay between the germline ends. DNA of the CDR3: TGCAGCGTCGATTATCCCCCCCTATACCCTGACAATGAGCAGTTCTTC. Translating it yields CSVDYPPLYPDNEQFF.

The V call is TRBV28, the J call TRBJ2-7; D remains unclear. The V gene's germline CDR1 is MDHEN and CDR2 SYDVKM. The CDR3 extends over 12 amino acids. V was clipped by 5 bases and J by 5 bases, with 10 bases between them. The CDR3 loop reads CASSQAMDEQYV. The CDR3 DNA is TGTGCCAGCAGTCAGGCCATGGACGAGCAGTACGTC.

The CDR3 loop reads CASSFVGLAKNIQYF. DNA for the CDR3: TGTGCCAGCAGTTTTGTGGGGCTGGCCAAAAACATTCAGTACTTC. The chain is built from TRBV27 and TRBJ2-4; perhaps TRBD1 as D (5 bases). Germline CDR1 and CDR2: MNHEY and SMNVEV (reference sequence). The CDR3 extends over 15 amino acids. The ends were cut back, 3 bases at V and 1 base at J, with 10 bases in the middle.

The V and J genes are TRBV7-2 and TRBJ2-3, with 7 bases that match TRBD2. With V trimmed by 4 bases and J by 4 bases, 2 bases remained unmatched. Germline CDR1 reads SGHTA; CDR2 reads FQGNSA. The CDR3 consists of 13 residues. The CDR3 DNA reads as TGTGCCAGCAGCTGGACTAGTGCAGATACGCAGTATTTT. Amino acid sequence: CASSWTSADTQYF.

Regarding this clone: A read error is possible here, since a much larger clone lies one base away. The sample contains more than one DNA sequence encoding this CDR3. The rearrangement joins TRBV18 to TRBJ2-6; D gene ambiguous. The germline V gene encodes CDR1 KGHSH and CDR2 LQKENI. Trimming shortened V by 3 bases and J by 2 bases, and 2 bases separated the two germline ends. CDR3 length: 13 residues. The CDR3 nucleotides are TGTGCCAGCTCACCGGCTGGGGCCAACGTCCTGACTTTC. Amino acid sequence: CASSPAGANVLTF. Together with reference TRBV18 and TRBJ2-6, the CDR3 gives the full variable domain: NAGVMQNPRHLVRRRGQEARLRCSPMKGHSHVYWYRQLPEEGLKFMVYLQKENIIDESGMPKERFSAEFPKEGPSILRIQQVVRGDSAAYFCASSPAGANVLTFGAGSRLTVL.

This clone showed up just a few times. The CDR3, as DNA: TGCGCCAGCAGCCCCGACCCTACGGGTGAGCAGTTCTTC. It yields the protein CASSPDPTGEQFF. The V and J genes are TRBV5-1 and TRBJ2-1, with D hard to call. This CDR3 is 13 amino acids long. V dropped 4 bases and J dropped 9 bases, with 14 bases sitting between them. Per the germline V gene, CDR1 is SGHRS and CDR2 is YFSETQ.

This clone has just a few counts. This chain joins TRBV9 and TRBJ2-7; TRBD1 aligns across 7 bases. Germline V gene data show CDR1 as SGDLS and CDR2 as YYNGEE. This CDR3 is 15 amino acids long. Losses at the gene ends were 0 bases for V and 3 bases for J; bases not matched to a gene: 6. The CDR3 bases are TGTGCCAGCAGCGTAGCGGACAGGAGCGTCTACGAGCAGTACTTC. Protein product: CASSVADRSVYEQYF.

This clone was counted only a few times. The CDR3 nucleotides read TGTGCCAGCAGCGTTGGAGGGCAAACGTGGGCAAACGAGCAGTACTTC. Protein sequence: CASSVGGQTWANEQYF. The chain couples TRBV9 to TRBJ2-7, with D perhaps TRBD2 (6 bases). CDR1 and CDR2 from the germline V gene are SGDLS and YYNGEE. V dropped 2 bases and J dropped 5 bases, with 20 bases sitting between them. CDR3 length equals 16 residues.

The chain couples TRBV29-1 to TRBJ2-6; D remains unclear. V shed 6 bases and J shed 1 base, with 7 bases lying between them. This CDR3 has 13 residues. Germline assignment: CDR1 SQVTM and CDR2 ANQGSEA. Here the CDR3 reads CSVAESGANVLTF. The CDR3, as DNA: TGCAGCGTCGCAGAGTCTGGGGCCAACGTCCTGACTTTC.

The chain joins TRBV7-3 to TRBJ2-2, with D tentatively TRBD2 (5 bases). Germline V gene sequence: CDR1 SGHTA, CDR2 FQGTGA. V lost 5 bases to trimming and J lost 4 bases, with 11 bases between them. The CDR3 sequence is 14 residues long. The CDR3 DNA is TGTGCCAGCAGCCCACCGGGATCCACCGGGGAGCTGTTTTTT. As protein: CASSPPGSTGELFF.